This is a list of T cell receptor beta chains from one sample in a study of OX40 agonist ivuxolimab in advanced cancers. Profiling relied on immunoSEQ multiplex PCR, and the TCRdb table lists in-frame clones only, not all of them. The sample lists roughly 67,000 clones, 75% to 85% seen once, with under 2% in the top ten. The sample in question was CD4+ or CD8+ T cells sorted from blood, obtained in a trial of the OX40 agonist ivuxolimab. All receptors come from an adult with an advanced solid tumor such as melanoma, head and neck, liver or kidney cancer. Each CDR3 is given with its conserved first and last residue. D genes are given only for firm matches. Not every row has a clone size; where given, it reads once, few, many or a size class.

D gene,J gene,V gene,clone size,CDR3 protein,CDR3 DNA
-,TRBJ2-3,TRBV11-2,-,CASSLERGDTQYF,TGTGCCAGCAGCTTAGAGAGAGGAGATACGCAGTATTTT
TRBD1,TRBJ2-7,TRBV10-3,-,CAISESEGQGYEQYF,TGTGCCATCAGTGAGTCAGAGGGACAGGGCTACGAGCAGTACTTC
-,TRBJ1-1,TRBV4-1,once,CASRPWTVNTEAFF,TGCGCCAGCAGACCATGGACAGTGAACACTGAAGCTTTCTTT
-,TRBJ2-7,TRBV7-2,-,CASSLSRFGGTYEQYF,TGTGCCAGCAGCTTATCACGATTTGGGGGGACCTACGAGCAGTACTTC
-,TRBJ1-2,TRBV6-5,-,CASSYSREGGGYTF,TGTGCCAGCAGTTACTCACGGGAGGGGGGTGGCTACACCTTC
-,TRBJ2-7,TRBV19,once,CASSISGTANSYEQYF,TGTGCCAGTAGTATCTCAGGGACTGCCAACTCCTACGAGCAGTACTTC
-,TRBJ2-7,TRBV28,-,CASSLPGATTREQYF,TGTGCCAGCAGTTTACCAGGGGCCACAACGCGAGAGCAGTACTTC
-,TRBJ1-2,TRBV20-1,-,CSARDGYTF,TGCAGTGCTAGAGATGGCTACACCTTC
-,TRBJ2-2,TRBV29-1,-,CSVLRGVGELFF,TGCAGCGTTCTTCGGGGTGTCGGGGAGCTGTTTTTT
TRBD1,TRBJ1-6,TRBV11-2,-,CASSYSGGLNNSPLHF,TGTGCCAGCAGCTACTCAGGGGGCTTGAATAATTCACCCCTCCACTTT
TRBD2,TRBJ2-2,TRBV10-3,once,CAIKAGGPGELFF,TGTGCCATCAAAGCGGGAGGGCCCGGGGAGCTGTTTTTT
TRBD2,TRBJ2-7,TRBV7-2,-,CASSRSGGGQYF,TGTGCCAGCAGTCGTAGCGGGGGCGGGCAGTACTTC
-,TRBJ2-5,TRBV27,-,CASSYWDGSGEETQYF,TGTGCCAGCAGTTATTGGGACGGATCCGGCGAAGAGACCCAGTACTTC
-,TRBJ2-5,TRBV5-1,-,CASSSQGAETQYF,TGCGCCAGCAGCTCACAGGGTGCGGAGACCCAGTACTTC
TRBD2,TRBJ2-1,TRBV28,once,CASSSSLAGGPSEQFF,TGTGCCAGCAGTTCAAGTCTAGCGGGAGGGCCAAGTGAGCAGTTCTTC
TRBD1,TRBJ2-2,TRBV4-3,-,CASSQGTGGPTGELFF,TGCGCCAGCAGCCAAGGGACAGGGGGCCCAACCGGGGAGCTGTTTTTT
-,TRBJ2-6,TRBV10-3,-,CAISQMEQGRSGANVLTF,TGTGCCATCAGCCAAATGGAACAGGGTAGATCTGGGGCCAACGTCCTGACTTTC
TRBD1,TRBJ2-1,TRBV6-6,-,CASSKPFDRGYNEQFF,TGTGCCAGCAGCAAACCCTTTGACAGGGGATACAATGAGCAGTTCTTC
-,TRBJ1-5,TRBV7-2,once,CASTVSGQPQHF,TGTGCCAGCACCGTTAGCGGGCAGCCCCAGCATTTT
-,TRBJ2-3,TRBV10-3,few,CAITGNTDTQYF,TGTGCCATCACCGGGAACACAGATACGCAGTATTTT
-,TRBJ2-7,TRBV19,-,CASTYDHRVVGEQYF,TGTGCCAGTACCTACGACCACAGGGTAGTGGGAGAGCAGTACTTC
-,TRBJ1-1,TRBV27,-,CASSGTASHFNTEAFF,TGTGCCAGCAGCGGGACTGCCTCCCATTTCAACACTGAAGCTTTCTTT
TRBD2,TRBJ2-7,TRBV30,-,CALGAGAYEQYF,TGTGCCTTGGGAGCGGGGGCCTACGAGCAGTACTTC
-,TRBJ1-5,TRBV7-9,-,CASSLNRDQPQHF,TGTGCCAGCAGCTTAAATAGAGATCAGCCCCAGCATTTT
TRBD1,TRBJ1-4,TRBV5-5,-,CASSFGTGGEKLFF,TGTGCCAGCAGCTTCGGGACAGGGGGCGAAAAACTGTTTTTT
-,TRBJ2-2,TRBV7-7,-,CASSSEGTGELFF,TGTGCTAGCAGCTCAGAGGGGACCGGGGAGCTGTTTTTT
TRBD2,TRBJ2-2,TRBV25-1,-,CASSEWGGRRTGELFF,TGTGCCAGCAGTGAATGGGGCGGGAGAAGAACCGGGGAGCTGTTTTTT
-,TRBJ2-3,TRBV5-1,once,CASSPLSPAASSTDTQYF,TGCGCCAGCAGCCCCCTAAGCCCCGCGGCCTCTAGCACAGATACGCAGTATTTT
-,TRBJ2-1,TRBV30,-,CAWSGLDDSYNEQFF,TGTGCCTGGAGTGGACTAGACGACTCCTACAATGAGCAGTTCTTC
TRBD1,TRBJ1-2,TRBV14,medium-sized,CASSPLPMWDRHYGYTF,TGTGCCAGCAGTCCCCTCCCTATGTGGGACAGGCACTATGGCTACACCTTC
TRBD1,TRBJ2-3,TRBV7-3,-,CASSNRGGPDTQYF,TGTGCCAGCAGCAACCGAGGGGGCCCAGATACGCAGTATTTT
TRBD2,TRBJ2-2,TRBV5-5,-,CASTPSGTSGRFGELFF,TGTGCCAGCACCCCCTCCGGGACTAGCGGGAGGTTCGGGGAGCTGTTTTTT
-,TRBJ2-3,TRBV7-2,-,CASSLAVGWADTQYF,TGTGCCAGCAGCTTAGCTGTAGGGTGGGCAGATACGCAGTATTTT
-,TRBJ1-2,TRBV9,once,CASSVGMPDSYGYTF,TGTGCCAGCAGCGTAGGAATGCCAGACTCCTATGGCTACACCTTC
-,TRBJ2-1,TRBV6-6,-,CASSTDGPNEQFF,TGTGCCAGCAGTACGGACGGGCCCAATGAGCAGTTCTTC
TRBD1,TRBJ2-2,TRBV6-5,-,CASSPDRGGSGELFF,TGTGCCAGCTCCCCAGACAGGGGAGGATCCGGGGAGCTGTTTTTT
-,TRBJ2-7,TRBV11-1,-,CASSLWTQQHYEQYF,TGTGCCAGCAGCTTGTGGACCCAACAACACTACGAGCAGTACTTC
-,TRBJ2-5,TRBV10-1,-,CASSGHFQETQYF,TGCGCCAGCAGTGGTCACTTCCAAGAGACCCAGTACTTC
-,TRBJ1-1,TRBV28,-,CASSRERGTEAFF,TGTGCCAGCAGTCGTGAACGCGGCACTGAAGCTTTCTTT
-,TRBJ2-5,TRBV5-4,once,CASSLQTAQETQYF,TGTGCCAGCAGCTTGCAGACAGCCCAAGAGACCCAGTACTTC
-,TRBJ2-1,TRBV6-1,-,CASSEGGSSYNEQFF,TGTGCCAGCAGTGAAGGGGGGAGCTCCTACAATGAGCAGTTCTTC
-,TRBJ2-1,TRBV4-1,-,CASSQDRGPHNEQFF,TGCGCCAGCAGCCAAGATCGGGGACCCCACAATGAGCAGTTCTTC
-,TRBJ1-1,TRBV2,-,CASSEVTVAEAFF,TGTGCCAGCAGTGAGGTGACAGTCGCTGAAGCTTTCTTT
-,TRBJ2-5,TRBV5-1,-,CASTHGGQETQYF,TGCGCCAGCACCCATGGGGGGCAAGAGACCCAGTACTTC
-,TRBJ2-1,TRBV11-3,-,CASSLVFGNNEQFF,TGTGCCAGCAGCTTAGTATTCGGGAACAATGAGCAGTTCTTC
TRBD2,TRBJ2-5,TRBV2,-,CASITGTSGRGETQYF,TGTGCCAGCATTACCGGGACTAGCGGGAGGGGGGAGACCCAGTACTTC
-,TRBJ1-1,TRBV27,-,CASSLSHRQWGLDTEAFF,TGTGCCAGCAGTTTATCCCATCGACAGTGGGGCCTTGACACTGAAGCTTTCTTT
-,TRBJ1-1,TRBV29-1,-,CSVEEGLAPLGAFF,TGCAGCGTTGAGGAGGGTCTGGCACCCCTGGGAGCTTTCTTT
TRBD2,TRBJ2-2,TRBV9,-,CASSDMSGRAAGELFF,TGTGCCAGCAGCGACATGAGCGGGAGGGCCGCCGGGGAGCTGTTTTTT
-,TRBJ2-5,TRBV27,-,CASSPPSSRRETQYF,TGTGCCAGCAGTCCTCCTAGTTCTAGAAGGGAGACCCAGTACTTC
-,TRBJ2-6,TRBV4-1,few,CASSQGLIRSGANVLTF,TGCGCCAGCAGCCAAGGCCTAATCAGGTCTGGGGCCAACGTCCTGACTTTC
TRBD1,TRBJ1-1,TRBV5-1,-,CASSTSGGAGTEAFF,TGCGCCAGCAGCACTTCAGGGGGCGCAGGCACTGAAGCTTTCTTT
-,TRBJ1-1,TRBV23-1,-,CASSPFGAGNTEAFF,TGCGCCAGCAGTCCCTTTGGGGCTGGGAACACTGAAGCTTTCTTT